Shown below are 7 T cell receptor beta chains from a single sample sequenced in a study of somatic mutations in cytotoxic T cells in rheumatoid arthritis. TCRdb's copy holds only in-frame clones and misses some; the assay was immunoSEQ multiplex PCR. The top ten hold roughly 9.9% of the sample, which has 25,000 to 30,000 clones, 70% to 80% seen once. The source material was CD8+ T cells sorted from blood. All receptors derive from a woman aged 18-29 years in good health.

In its sample, this clone was seen a few times. The chain combines TRBV2 with TRBJ2-2; perhaps TRBD2 as D (5 bases). CDR1 and CDR2 from the germline V gene are SNHLY and FYNNEI. Between the trimmed V and J ends, which lost 5 bases and 0 bases, there was a span of 19 bases. The CDR3 contains 18 residues. CDR3 sequence: CASSIPTDTRSNTGELFF. The CDR3 DNA reads as TGTGCCAGCAGTATCCCCACGGATACTAGGTCGAACACCGGGGAGCTGTTTTTT.

The chain joins TRBV13 to TRBJ1-1; D uncertain. This CDR3 has 15 amino acids. V dropped 1 base and J dropped 1 base, with 10 bases sitting between them. Germline V gene sequence: CDR1 PRHDT, CDR2 FYEKMQ (reference sequence). CDR3 bases: TGTGCCAGCAGCTTAGAGGGAAATAGGAACACTGAAGCTTTCTTT. Translation: CASSLEGNRNTEAFF.

V and J are TRBV6-5 and TRBJ2-7; D remains ambiguous. The germline gives CDR1 MNHEY, CDR2 SVGAGI. The CDR3 spans 13 residues. V was trimmed by 0 bases and J by 4 bases, leaving 7 bases between them. The DNA for the CDR3 is TGTGCCAGCAGTTACTCGTGGGGTTACGAGCAGTACTTC. Translation gives CASSYSWGYEQYF.

This rearrangement joins TRBV9 to TRBJ2-3; no clear D gene. Trimming shortened V by 3 bases and J by 5 bases, and 7 bases separated the two germline ends. Germline V gene sequence: CDR1 SGDLS, CDR2 YYNGEE. The length of the CDR3 is 12 residues. CDR3 protein: CASSEVGDTQYF. CDR3 sequence (DNA): TGTGCCAGCAGCGAAGTAGGAGATACGCAGTATTTT.

The genes are TRBV6-1 and TRBJ1-5, with D perhaps matching TRBD1 (5 bases). Germline CDR1 MNHNS, CDR2 SASEGT. This CDR3 region has 15 residues. With 5 bases removed from V and 2 bases from J, the gap between germline ends came to 13 bases. The CDR3 is CASSIPGWGNQPQHF. CDR3 nucleotide sequence: TGTGCCAGCAGTATCCCAGGGTGGGGCAATCAGCCCCAGCATTTT.

The chain links TRBV2 to TRBJ2-7; 8 positions agree with TRBD1. This CDR3 comprises 16 residues. V lost 3 bases and J lost 3; bases outside the gene matches: 10. Looked up from germline, CDR1 is SNHLY and CDR2 is FYNNEI. CDR3 in amino acids: CASSDSPDRVNYEQYF. CDR3 DNA sequence: TGTGCCAGCAGTGACAGTCCGGACAGGGTAAACTACGAGCAGTACTTC.

This clone was observed a handful of times. The chain is built from TRBV21-1 and TRBJ1-5. TRBV21-1 is given as a pseudogene. The CDR3 contains 15 residues. The CDR3 is CASRQSCPGNQPQHF. The CDR3, as DNA: TGTGCCAGCAGGCAATCCTGTCCGGGGAATCAGCCCCAGCATTTT.